Listed below are T cell receptor beta chains from one sample, sequenced in a study of cytomegalovirus exposure and HLA in healthy donors. Assay: immunoSEQ multiplex PCR; the TCRdb copy retains only in-frame clones and omits some. The table has under 150,000 clones, approximately 93% seen once. Sequenced: PBMCs. These receptors all come from a man between 18 and 29 years old in good health and CMV-seronegative. The CDR3 runs from the conserved cysteine through the conserved F or W. The D gene is left open where the match is weak. For some rows the clone size is stated as once, few or many, or as a class when expanded; others skip it.

CDR3	DNA	D	size	J	V	length
CASSQDLTGSLYGYTF	TGTGCCAGCAGCCAAGATTTAACAGGGTCTCTCTATGGCTACACCTTC	.	.	TRBJ1-2	TRBV14	16
CAISESMGHYYGYTF	TGTGCCATCAGTGAGTCAATGGGACACTACTATGGCTACACCTTC	.	few	TRBJ1-2	TRBV10-3	15
CASREIRDIVLVGTEAFF	TGCGCCAGCAGGGAAATCCGGGACATAGTCCTCGTCGGCACTGAAGCTTTCTTT	.	.	TRBJ1-1	TRBV10-1	18
CAWRETGVNTEAFF	TGTGCCTGGAGGGAGACAGGGGTGAACACTGAAGCTTTCTTT	TRBD1	.	TRBJ1-1	TRBV30	14
CASRGRGPTQYF	TGTGCCAGCCGGGGCAGGGGCCCTACGCAGTATTTT	.	.	TRBJ2-3	TRBV6-5	12
CASSLGQGDGYTF	TGCGCCAGCAGCTTAGGACAGGGAGATGGCTACACCTTC	TRBD1	once	TRBJ1-2	TRBV5-1	13
CASSAKTYSGRDTNTGELFF	TGTGCCAGCAGCGCCAAGACGTATAGCGGGAGGGATACGAACACCGGGGAGCTGTTTTTT	TRBD2	.	TRBJ2-2	TRBV7-6	20
CATSRTGETNEKLFF	TGTGCCACCAGCCGGACAGGGGAGACTAATGAAAAACTGTTTTTT	TRBD1	.	TRBJ1-4	TRBV15	15
CASSRGRDTQYF	TGCGCCAGCAGCCGGGGCCGGGATACGCAGTATTTT	.	.	TRBJ2-3	TRBV4-1	12
CASSLAGGNEQFF	TGTGCCAGCAGTTTGGCGGGGGGGAATGAGCAGTTCTTC	TRBD2	.	TRBJ2-1	TRBV6-6	13
CASSRPTGGGQPQHF	TGTGCCAGCAGTAGACCGACAGGGGGTGGACAGCCCCAGCATTTT	TRBD1	.	TRBJ1-5	TRBV28	15
CASSMSRVISGNTIYF	TGTGCCAGTAGTATGTCGAGGGTAATATCTGGAAACACCATATATTTT	.	.	TRBJ1-3	TRBV19	16
CASSDPHKPDRSNEKLFF	TGTGCCAGCAGTGACCCTCATAAGCCGGACAGATCTAATGAAAAACTGTTTTTT	.	.	TRBJ1-4	TRBV6-1	18
CASSLLGGLSLDTQYF	TGTGCCAGCAGCTTACTCGGCGGTTTGAGTTTAGATACGCAGTATTTT	.	once	TRBJ2-3	TRBV7-8	16
CATRNGTLWTDTQYF	TGTGCCACCAGGAACGGGACTTTATGGACAGATACGCAGTATTTT	.	.	TRBJ2-3	TRBV15	15
CASSLASRLARGHEQFF	TGTGCCAGCAGCTTAGCCTCCCGACTAGCCCGGGGCCATGAGCAGTTCTTC	TRBD2	.	TRBJ2-1	TRBV7-8	17
CASSWRAGGVNEQFF	TGCGCCAGCAGTTGGCGGGCAGGGGGCGTGAATGAGCAGTTCTTC	TRBD1	.	TRBJ2-1	TRBV5-1	15
CASSSQGVGYGYTF	TGCGCCAGCAGCAGCCAGGGGGTGGGCTATGGCTACACCTTC	TRBD1	.	TRBJ1-2	TRBV5-1	14
CASGLSGSKYGYTF	TGTGCCAGCGGTTTGAGCGGGAGTAAATATGGCTACACCTTC	.	.	TRBJ1-2	TRBV2	14
CASSGLGGKNEQYF	TGTGCCAGCAGTGGCCTCGGAGGAAAGAACGAGCAGTACTTC	.	.	TRBJ2-7	TRBV25-1	14
CASSLVGVNTEAFF	TGTGCCAGCAGCTTAGTAGGGGTGAACACTGAAGCTTTCTTT	.	.	TRBJ1-1	TRBV11-2	14
CARSLEGQGNEQFF	TGTGCCAGAAGCTTGGAGGGACAGGGGAATGAGCAGTTCTTC	TRBD1	.	TRBJ2-1	TRBV5-3	14
CASSLGLAANQETQYF	TGCGCCAGCAGCTTGGGACTAGCAGCTAACCAAGAGACCCAGTACTTC	TRBD2	.	TRBJ2-5	TRBV5-1	16
CAISPHGRMSYTF	TGTGCCATCAGTCCCCATGGCAGGATGAGTTACACCTTC	.	.	TRBJ1-2	TRBV10-3	13
CASSVDQAYTEAFF	TGTGCCAGCAGCGTGGACCAGGCCTACACTGAAGCTTTCTTT	.	.	TRBJ1-1	TRBV5-4	14
CASSDRDARDEQFF	TGTGCCAGCAGCGACCGGGATGCGAGGGATGAGCAGTTCTTC	.	.	TRBJ2-1	TRBV7-2	14
CAWRTQGSGGEQYF	TGTGCCTGGAGGACGCAGGGTTCCGGTGGCGAGCAGTACTTC	.	.	TRBJ2-7	TRBV30	14
CASLRGRMVGTDTQYF	TGTGCCAGCTTAAGAGGAAGGATGGTTGGCACAGATACGCAGTATTTT	.	.	TRBJ2-3	TRBV2	16
CATSRDIQGRGEKLFF	TGTGCCACCAGCAGAGATATCCAGGGGAGGGGTGAAAAACTGTTTTTT	.	.	TRBJ1-4	TRBV15	16
CASSWGVLGRTDTQYF	TGTGCCAGCAGCTGGGGGGTTCTAGGGCGCACAGATACGCAGTATTTT	.	once	TRBJ2-3	TRBV21-1	16
CAWSAGTSSNYGYTF	TGTGCCTGGAGTGCCGGGACATCCTCTAACTATGGCTACACCTTC	.	.	TRBJ1-2	TRBV30	15
CASSGGFDQPQHF	TGTGCCAGCAGCGGGGGCTTCGATCAGCCCCAGCATTTT	.	.	TRBJ1-5	TRBV5-4	13
CAWRRRQGKETQYF	TGTGCCTGGAGACGCCGGCAGGGAAAAGAGACCCAGTACTTC	.	few	TRBJ2-5	TRBV30	14
CASSPRGRQETQYF	TGCGCCAGCAGCCCTCGCGGTAGACAAGAGACCCAGTACTTC	.	.	TRBJ2-5	TRBV5-1	14
CASSYDGGQRTDTQYF	TGTGCCAGCAGTTACGACGGCGGACAGCGCACAGATACGCAGTATTTT	.	.	TRBJ2-3	TRBV6-5	16
CASSPRGTDTQYF	TGTGCCAGCTCACCGCGAGGCACAGATACGCAGTATTTT	.	.	TRBJ2-3	TRBV18	13
CASSQGNDQPQHF	TGTGCCAGCAGCCAGGGGAACGATCAGCCCCAGCATTTT	.	.	TRBJ1-5	TRBV27	13
CASSRGTGAGETQYF	TGCGCCAGCAGCCGAGGGACAGGGGCAGGCGAGACCCAGTACTTC	TRBD1	.	TRBJ2-5	TRBV4-3	15
CASSERQGTYNEQFF	TGTGCCAGCAGTGAGAGGCAGGGTACCTACAATGAGCAGTTCTTC	.	few	TRBJ2-1	TRBV6-4	15
CASSVDGTGYTEAFF	TGTGCCAGTAGTGTAGACGGGACAGGGTACACTGAAGCTTTCTTT	TRBD1	.	TRBJ1-1	TRBV19	15
CASSLISGNTIYF	TGTGCCAGCTCACTAATCTCTGGAAACACCATATATTTT	.	few	TRBJ1-3	TRBV18	13
CASSEVGRFANEQFF	TGTGCCAGCAGTGAAGTCGGGAGGTTCGCGAATGAGCAGTTCTTC	TRBD2	once	TRBJ2-1	TRBV25-1	15
CAIKLQADYGYTF	TGTGCCATCAAGCTACAGGCGGACTATGGCTACACCTTC	.	few	TRBJ1-2	TRBV6-6	13
CASGNRDRNEQFF	TGCGCCAGCGGCAACCGGGACAGGAATGAGCAGTTCTTC	TRBD1	.	TRBJ2-1	TRBV10-2	13
CATSDDRGGGTDTQYF	TGTGCCACTTCGGACGACAGGGGAGGGGGCACAGATACGCAGTATTTT	.	.	TRBJ2-3	TRBV19	16
CASSYSKLAGYLEQFF	TGTGCCAGCAGTTACTCGAAACTAGCGGGGTACTTGGAGCAGTTCTTC	TRBD2	.	TRBJ2-1	TRBV6-5	16
CASSSLQGAGSNQPQHF	TGTGCCAGCAGTTCCCTACAGGGGGCAGGTAGCAATCAGCCCCAGCATTTT	TRBD1	.	TRBJ1-5	TRBV27	17
CSVEDRREWNNEQFF	TGCAGCGTTGAAGATCGGAGGGAATGGAACAATGAGCAGTTCTTC	.	.	TRBJ2-1	TRBV29-1	15
CASLPSDRWTSTDTQYF	TGTGCCAGTCTCCCCTCTGACCGGTGGACTAGCACAGATACGCAGTATTTT	.	.	TRBJ2-3	TRBV18	17
CAWSDTRGLNTEAFF	TGTGCCTGGAGTGATACCAGGGGACTGAACACTGAAGCTTTCTTT	.	few	TRBJ1-1	TRBV30	15
CAISGSQGPYEQYF	TGTGCCATCAGTGGGTCGCAGGGGCCCTACGAGCAGTACTTC	.	.	TRBJ2-7	TRBV10-3	14